This entry lists 20 T cell receptor beta chains sequenced from one sample in a study of T cells in narcolepsy. The repertoire was sequenced with immunoSEQ multiplex PCR; TCRdb's copy has only in-frame clones and lacks some. Of 25,000 to 35,000 clones in the sample, around 83% were seen once. Sequenced material: memory (CD45RA-) CD4+ T cells from blood. All receptors derive from a human donor in good health.

J is TRBJ1-3 and V is TRBV6-5; 7 bases are a match to TRBD1. This CDR3 is 15 amino acids long. V dropped 8 bases and J dropped 4; count of bases not matched to a gene: 11. The germline gives CDR1 MNHEY, CDR2 SVGAGI. CDR3 amino acids: CASGTPGQPGNTIYF. The CDR3 bases are TGTGCCAGCGGTACTCCGGGACAGCCGGGAAACACCATATATTTT.

The genes are TRBV5-1 and TRBJ2-6; D is ambiguous. Germline CDR1 is SGHRS and CDR2 is YFSETQ. The CDR3 contains 15 residues. The V end was cut by 3 bases, the J end by 1 base, with 8 bases between. This CDR3 reads CASSSAGSGANVLTF. The CDR3 DNA follows: TGCGCCAGCAGCTCCGCCGGGTCTGGGGCCAACGTCCTGACTTTC.

This chain joins TRBV6-1 and TRBJ1-3; no clear D. The CDR3 runs 10 residues. CDR1 and CDR2 from the germline V gene are MNHNS and SASEGT. V lost 2 bases, J lost 7 bases, and 0 bases lay in between. The CDR3 is CASSENTIYF. The CDR3 DNA sequence: TGTGCCAGCAGTGAAAACACCATATATTTT.

This clone was counted once. The chain links TRBV6-5 to TRBJ2-1; 7 nucleotides match TRBD2. The CDR3 extends over 13 amino acids. CDR1 MNHEY and CDR2 SVGAGI come from the germline V gene. After removal of 6 bases from V and 14 bases from J, the junction contained 13 bases not matched to a gene. Written as DNA, the CDR3 is TGTGCCAGCAGCGAAAGGGTGCGGGGAGGGGAGTTCTTC. Translation: CASSERVRGGEFF.

Here the CDR3 reads CASSPGRAQETQYF. In DNA, the CDR3 is TGTGCCAGCTCACCAGGCAGGGCCCAAGAGACCCAGTACTTC. V is TRBV18 and J is TRBJ2-5; maybe TRBD1 (5 bases). Trimming took 2 bases from V and 1 from J, leaving 8 bases between them. Germline assignment: CDR1 KGHSH and CDR2 LQKENI. This CDR3 is 14 amino acids long.

This chain links TRBV7-8 with TRBJ2-3; 12 bases map to TRBD2. Per germline, CDR1 SGHVS and CDR2 FQNEAQ. Trimming cost V 4 bases and J 0 bases; bases outside gene matches: 8. The CDR3 runs to 18 residues. The DNA for the CDR3 is TGTGCCAGCAGCTCCGGTGGACTAGCGGGGATCAGCACAGATACGCAGTATTTT. Translating it yields CASSSGGLAGISTDTQYF.

The chain joins TRBV25-1 to TRBJ2-1; TRBD1 matches at 8 bases. CDR3 length equals 17 residues. Germline CDR1 reads MGHDK; CDR2 reads SYGVNS. After removal of 4 bases from V and 8 bases from J, the junction contained 16 bases not matched to a gene. The CDR3 DNA reads as TGTGCCAGCAGTGTGACAGGGGTTGTGTTAGGGTTCCATGAGCAGTTCTTC. It specifies CASSVTGVVLGFHEQFF. The full variable domain, its missing parts supplied by reference TRBV25-1 and TRBJ2-1, is EADIYQTPRYLVIGTGKKITLECSQTMGHDKMYWYQQDPGMELHLIHYSYGVNSTEKGDLSSESTVSRIRTEHFPLTLESARPSHTSQYLCASSVTGVVLGFHEQFFGPGTRLTVL.

The CDR3 protein is CASSSLGSEQYV. Written as DNA, the CDR3 is TGTGCCAGCAGTTCCCTCGGGAGCGAGCAGTACGTC. The chain has TRBV6-5 and TRBJ2-7, with D tentatively TRBD2 (6 bases). CDR3 length: 12 residues. V was clipped by 4 bases and J by 6 bases, with 10 bases between them. The germline V gene encodes CDR1 MNHEY and CDR2 SVGAGI.

Relative to its sample, this clone is medium-sized. The V gene is TRBV27, the J gene TRBJ1-1; no definite D call. The CDR3 covers 16 residues. The germline CDR1 and CDR2 sequences are MNHEY and SMNVEV (reference sequence). V was cut by 3 bases and J by 1 base, with 15 bases left in between. The CDR3 region is CASSFLGQAGNTEAFF. The CDR3 nucleotides are TGTGCCAGCAGTTTTTTAGGCCAGGCCGGGAACACTGAAGCTTTCTTT.

The V call is TRBV14, the J call TRBJ1-2, with D maybe TRBD1 (6 bases). This CDR3 is built from 16 residues. Looked up from germline, CDR1 is SGHDN and CDR2 is FVKESK. V was pared by 5 bases and J by 3 bases, with 19 bases between. CDR3 residues: CASSSTPKTGYYGYTF. Written as DNA, the CDR3 is TGTGCCAGCAGCTCCACCCCAAAGACAGGTTACTATGGCTACACCTTC.

This clone was picked up one time. The chain recombines TRBV5-1 with TRBJ2-2, with 7 bases identical to TRBD2. This CDR3 has 16 amino acids. The germline V gene has CDR1 SGHRS and CDR2 YFSETQ. After removal of 5 bases from V and 4 bases from J, the junction contained 11 bases not matched to a gene. Here the CDR3 reads CASSPTGRALTGELFF. In DNA form, the CDR3 reads TGCGCCAGCAGTCCCACGGGGAGGGCCCTCACCGGGGAGCTGTTTTTT.

The genes are TRBV15 and TRBJ1-2, with TRBD1 as a possible D gene (5 bases). This CDR3 is 14 amino acids long. The germline CDR1 and CDR2 sequences are LNHNV and YYDKDF (reference sequence). Trimming pared 0 bases from V and 4 bases from J, leaving 9 bases between. The CDR3 DNA reads as TGTGCCACCAGCAGAGATTGGGACGTCTATGGCTACACCTTC. Translated: CATSRDWDVYGYTF.

This clone has just one count. J is TRBJ2-3 and V is TRBV7-7, with TRBD1 identical over 7 bases. CDR3 length: 13 residues. Germline CDR1 is SSHAT and CDR2 is FNYEAQ (reference sequence). Losses at the gene ends were 6 bases for V and 4 bases for J; bases not matched to a gene: 4. CDR3 region: CASSGRGSDTQYF. For the CDR3, the DNA is TGTGCCAGCAGTGGCAGGGGGTCAGATACGCAGTATTTT.

The V call is TRBV11-3, the J call TRBJ2-5, with 10 bases lining up with TRBD2. The CDR3 loop spans 13 amino acids. Trimming cost V 6 bases and J 7 bases; bases outside gene matches: 5. From germline, CDR1 is SGHNT and CDR2 YENEEA. CDR3 nucleotides: TGTGCCAGCAGTCCTAGCGGGGGTGTGACCCAGTACTTC. It is translated as CASSPSGGVTQYF.

This chain connects TRBV6-5 to TRBJ1-5, with 7 bases matching TRBD1. V shed 6 bases, J shed 3 bases, and the junction held 8 bases outside the gene matches. The CDR3 is 15 residues long. The germline V gene encodes CDR1 MNHEY and CDR2 SVGAGI. The CDR3 DNA is TGTGCCAGCAGGCTAGACAGGGTCACCAATCAGCCCCAGCATTTT. Protein product: CASRLDRVTNQPQHF.

The chain is built from TRBV29-1 and TRBJ2-3, with D perhaps matching TRBD1 (6 bases). V was cut by 7 bases and J by 2 bases, with 13 bases left in between. Germline V gene data show CDR1 as SQVTM and CDR2 as ANQGSEA. The CDR3 extends over 13 amino acids. CDR3 coding DNA: TGCAGCGGCAACAGGGCTCCCACAGATACGCAGTATTTT. Its translation is CSGNRAPTDTQYF.

By frequency in the sample, this clone is medium-sized (0.01 to 0.1%). The gene calls are TRBV19 and TRBJ2-7; TRBD2 is a possible D gene (6 bases). This CDR3 spans 13 amino acids. Between the trimmed V and J ends, which lost 5 bases and 7 bases, there was a span of 15 bases. Germline values: CDR1 LNHDA, CDR2 SQIVND (reference sequence). Here the CDR3 DNA reads TGTGCCAGTAGTGCCCGCCCGGGGAGGGAGCAGTACGTC. Its translation: CASSARPGREQYV.

This chain links TRBV15 with TRBJ1-6; no reliable D call. This CDR3 has 15 residues. Trimming removed 0 bases from V and 7 bases from J, with 10 bases in between. Germline loops: CDR1 LNHNV, CDR2 YYDKDF (reference sequence). DNA for the CDR3: TGTGCCACCAGCAGAGATAGGGTGGAGAATTCACCCCTCCACTTT. The encoded protein is CATSRDRVENSPLHF.

The gene calls are TRBV28 and TRBJ1-2; TRBD1 matches at 9 bases. This CDR3 has 13 amino acids. The junction had 7 bases not matched to a gene; V was cut back by 6 bases and J by 8 bases. Germline V lookup: CDR1 MDHEN, CDR2 SYDVKM. The DNA of the CDR3 is TGTGCCAGCAGGGGGACAGGGTTAAGCGGCTACACCTTC. Its protein is CASRGTGLSGYTF.

This clone was detected a few times. V gene TRBV2 combines with J gene TRBJ2-3; D not resolved. Germline V gene data show CDR1 as SNHLY and CDR2 as FYNNEI. Trimming took off 5 bases at V and 0 bases at J, with 15 bases between the two ends. The CDR3 runs 16 residues. The CDR3 here is CASSLGTTSSTDTQYF. The CDR3 DNA is TGTGCCAGCAGTCTTGGCACCACGTCCAGCACAGATACGCAGTATTTT.